Below, 7 T cell receptor beta chains from the same sample are listed, as sequenced in a study of post-analysis software for immune sequencing data (dated by TCRdb to about 2015). What the study reported, not specific to this receptor: Patients showed significantly higher frequencies than controls for a handful of TRBV segments, among them TRBV5-6, TRBV5-1 and TRBV20-1.

Library preparation was by PCR. TCRdb names Illumina HiSeq 2500 as the instrument used. Unique molecular identifiers were incorporated into TCR beta cDNA libraries to reduce PCR and sequencing biases. Using fastp trimming at Q25 and MiXCR clonotype assembly, TCRdb reanalyzed the public sequencing data and kept in-frame beta chains. Duplicate CDR3 protein sequences are folded into a single record with the most common DNA and genes. The sample table records about 770,000 distinct CDR3 sequences; roughly 46% of these occur just once. The top ten constitute roughly 4.5% of the sample. These receptors have no known antigen. Sequenced sample: blood. The receptors here all came from a girl aged 5 to 17 with multiple sclerosis.

The gene calls are TRBV6-6 and TRBJ2-7; the match to TRBD1 covers 7 bases. The CDR3 consists of 15 residues. V was clipped by 7 bases and J by 2 bases; unmatched bases: 11. Germline loops: CDR1 MNHNY, CDR2 SVGAGI (reference sequence). This CDR3 is CASKGSTGVAYEQYF. The CDR3 DNA is TGTGCCAGCAAGGGGTCAACAGGGGTCGCCTACGAGCAGTACTTC.

The rearrangement links TRBV4-3 to TRBJ2-5, with no clear D. Germline CDR1 and CDR2: LGHNA and YSLEER. V lost 0 bases, J lost 5 bases, and 13 bases lay in between. This CDR3 has 15 amino acids. The CDR3 DNA sequence: TGCGCCAGCAGCCAAGATCCCACCCCCTCCGAGACCCAGTACTTC. Its translation is CASSQDPTPSETQYF.

V is TRBV6-2 or TRBV6-3 and J is TRBJ1-2; D is possibly TRBD1 (6 bases). The CDR3 runs to 16 residues. Trimming took 4 bases from V and 7 from J, leaving 22 bases between them. Per germline, CDR1 MNHEY and CDR2 SVGEGT. The CDR3 spells CASSSTRQVGSIGYTF. In DNA form, the CDR3 reads TGTGCCAGCAGTTCCACCCGACAGGTGGGATCTATTGGCTACACCTTC.

The chain couples TRBV20-1 to TRBJ2-7; 15 positions match TRBD2. The germline V gene encodes CDR1 DFQATT and CDR2 SNEGSKA (reference sequence). This CDR3 spans 16 amino acids. The ends lost 2 bases at V and 6 bases at J; junction bases unmatched: 8. CDR3 region: CSARPPGLAGGSEQYF. For the CDR3, the DNA is TGCAGTGCTAGACCCCCCGGACTAGCGGGAGGGAGCGAGCAGTACTTC.

This chain joins TRBV12-5 and TRBJ2-1, with D possibly being TRBD1 or TRBD2 (5 bases each). Trimming removed 6 bases at V and 6 bases at J, with 21 bases between. Germline CDR1 and CDR2: LGHNT and FRNRAP. The CDR3 is 16 amino acids. The CDR3 here is CASGAAERGWGNEQFF. In DNA, the CDR3 is TGTGCTAGTGGGGCAGCGGAGAGGGGTTGGGGCAATGAGCAGTTCTTC. The full variable domain, its missing parts supplied by reference TRBV12-5 and TRBJ2-1, is DARVTQTPRHKVTEMGQEVTMRCQPILGHNTVFWYRQTMMQGLELLAYFRNRAPLDDSGMPKDRFSAEMPDATLATLKIQPSEPRDSAVYFCASGAAERGWGNEQFFGPGTRLTVL.

This clonotype was seen a few times. The chain recombines TRBV10-3 with TRBJ2-6, with D hard to call. The length of the CDR3 is 16 residues. Trimming took 8 bases from V and 0 from J, leaving 14 bases between them. The germline V gene has CDR1 ENHRY and CDR2 SYGVKD. The CDR3 DNA reads TGTGCCATCCCAGCCCCCCCCCGCTCTGGGGCCAACGTCCTGACTTTC. This codes for CAIPAPPRSGANVLTF.

This chain connects TRBV15 to TRBJ2-7; a weak D match, TRBD2 (7 bases). The CDR3 spans 13 residues. Germline V lookup: CDR1 LNHNV, CDR2 YYDKDF (reference sequence). V lost 6 bases to trimming and J lost 7 bases, with 16 bases between them. CDR3 DNA: TGTGCCACCAGTTTCGGGGGGCGCGGGGAGCAGTACTTC. It codes for CATSFGGRGEQYF.